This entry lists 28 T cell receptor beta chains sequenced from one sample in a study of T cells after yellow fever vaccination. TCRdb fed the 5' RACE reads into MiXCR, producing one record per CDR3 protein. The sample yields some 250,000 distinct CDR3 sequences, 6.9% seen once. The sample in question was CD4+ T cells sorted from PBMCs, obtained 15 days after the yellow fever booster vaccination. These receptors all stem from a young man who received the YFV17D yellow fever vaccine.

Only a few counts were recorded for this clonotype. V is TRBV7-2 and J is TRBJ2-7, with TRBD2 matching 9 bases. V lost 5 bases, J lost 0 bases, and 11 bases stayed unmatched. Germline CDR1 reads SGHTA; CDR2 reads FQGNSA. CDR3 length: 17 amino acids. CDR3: CASSDGTSWAASYEQYF. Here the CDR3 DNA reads TGTGCCAGCAGCGATGGGACTAGCTGGGCGGCCTCCTACGAGCAGTACTTC.

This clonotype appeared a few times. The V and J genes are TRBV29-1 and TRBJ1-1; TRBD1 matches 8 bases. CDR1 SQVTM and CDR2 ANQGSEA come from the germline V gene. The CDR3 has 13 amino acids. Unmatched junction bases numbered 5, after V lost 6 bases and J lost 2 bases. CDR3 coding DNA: TGCAGCGTCGGCAGGGGGCGCAACACTGAAGCTTTCTTT. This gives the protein CSVGRGRNTEAFF.

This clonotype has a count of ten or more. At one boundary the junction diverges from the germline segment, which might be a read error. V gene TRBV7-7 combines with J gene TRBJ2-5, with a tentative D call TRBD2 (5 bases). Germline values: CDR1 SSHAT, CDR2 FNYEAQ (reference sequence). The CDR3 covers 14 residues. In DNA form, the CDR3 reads TGTGCTAGCAGCTTGTCGGGGTATGGAGAGACCCAGTACTTC. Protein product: CASSLSGYGETQYF.

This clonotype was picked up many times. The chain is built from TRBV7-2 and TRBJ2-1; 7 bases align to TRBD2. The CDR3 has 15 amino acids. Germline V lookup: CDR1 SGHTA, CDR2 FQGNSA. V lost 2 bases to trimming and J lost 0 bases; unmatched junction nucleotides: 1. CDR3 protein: CASSLSGGSYNEQFF. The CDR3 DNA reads TGTGCCAGCAGCTTATCGGGAGGCTCCTACAATGAGCAGTTCTTC.

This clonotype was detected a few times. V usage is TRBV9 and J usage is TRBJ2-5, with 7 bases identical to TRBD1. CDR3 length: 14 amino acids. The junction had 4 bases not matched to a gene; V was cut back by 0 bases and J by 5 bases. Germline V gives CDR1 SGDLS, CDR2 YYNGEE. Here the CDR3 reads CASSVGGGGETQYF. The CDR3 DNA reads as TGTGCCAGCAGCGTAGGAGGGGGCGGCGAGACCCAGTACTTC.

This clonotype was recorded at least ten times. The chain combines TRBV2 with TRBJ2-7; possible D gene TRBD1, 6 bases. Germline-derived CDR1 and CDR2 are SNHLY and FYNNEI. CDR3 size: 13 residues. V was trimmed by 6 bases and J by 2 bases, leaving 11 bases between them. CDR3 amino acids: CASRGQITYEQYF. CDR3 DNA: TGTGCCAGCAGGGGACAAATCACCTACGAGCAGTACTTC.

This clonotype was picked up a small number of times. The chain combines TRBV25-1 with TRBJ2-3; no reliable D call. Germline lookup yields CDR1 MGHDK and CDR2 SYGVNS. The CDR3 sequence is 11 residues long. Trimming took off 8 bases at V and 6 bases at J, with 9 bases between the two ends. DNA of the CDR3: TGTGCCAGCGCGCAGCTGGATACGCAGTATTTT. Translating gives CASAQLDTQYF.

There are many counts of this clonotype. CDR3 sequence reads: CASSPGGETDTQYF. For the CDR3, the DNA is TGTGCCAGCAGCCCAGGGGGGGAGACAGATACGCAGTATTTT. The chain links TRBV7-3 to TRBJ2-3; D tentatively reads TRBD1 or TRBD2 (7 bases each). The length of the CDR3 is 14 residues. Germline V lookup: CDR1 SGHTA, CDR2 FQGTGA. V was cut by 5 bases and J by 3 bases, with 12 bases left in between.

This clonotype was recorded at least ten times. This chain's CDR3 is CASRESGKGYTQYF. The CDR3 DNA sequence: TGTGCCAGCAGGGAGAGCGGGAAAGGATATACGCAGTATTTT. The V and J genes are TRBV7-2 and TRBJ2-3; 7 nucleotides agree with TRBD2. Germline loops: CDR1 SGHTA, CDR2 FQGNSA. The V and J ends lost 6 bases and 7 bases, in that order; junction bases with no gene match: 10. The CDR3 is 14 amino acids.

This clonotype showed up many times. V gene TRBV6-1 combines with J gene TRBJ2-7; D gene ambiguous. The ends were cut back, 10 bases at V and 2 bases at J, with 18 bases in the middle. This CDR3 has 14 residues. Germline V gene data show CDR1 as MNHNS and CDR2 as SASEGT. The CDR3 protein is CATSEGYGPYEQYF. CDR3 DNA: TGTGCCACCAGCGAAGGATATGGTCCCTACGAGCAGTACTTC.

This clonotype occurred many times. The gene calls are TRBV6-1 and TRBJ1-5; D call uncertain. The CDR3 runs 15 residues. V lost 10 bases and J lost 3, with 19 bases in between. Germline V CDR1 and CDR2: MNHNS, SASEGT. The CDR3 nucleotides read TGTGCCAACGCAGACCAAGTAGCTAACAATCAGCCCCAGCATTTT. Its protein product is CANADQVANNQPQHF.

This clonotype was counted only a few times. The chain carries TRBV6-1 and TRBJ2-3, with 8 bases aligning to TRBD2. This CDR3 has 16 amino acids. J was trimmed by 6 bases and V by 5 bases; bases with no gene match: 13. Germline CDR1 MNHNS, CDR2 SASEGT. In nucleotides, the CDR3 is TGTGCCAGCAGTCGCCGACTAGCGAGGGGGTTGGATACGCAGTATTTT. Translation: CASSRRLARGLDTQYF.

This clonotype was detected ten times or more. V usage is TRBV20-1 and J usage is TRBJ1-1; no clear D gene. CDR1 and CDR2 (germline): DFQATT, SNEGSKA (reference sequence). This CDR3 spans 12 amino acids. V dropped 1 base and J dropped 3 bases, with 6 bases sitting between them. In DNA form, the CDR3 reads TGCAGTGCTAGAGGGCACTACACTGAAGCTTTCTTT. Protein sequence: CSARGHYTEAFF.

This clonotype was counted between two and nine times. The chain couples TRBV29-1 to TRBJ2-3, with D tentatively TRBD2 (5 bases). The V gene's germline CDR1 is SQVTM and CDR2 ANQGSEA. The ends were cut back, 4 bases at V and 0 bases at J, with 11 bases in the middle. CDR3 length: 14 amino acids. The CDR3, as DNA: TGCAGCGTTGTACGGGGATCTAGCACAGATACGCAGTATTTT. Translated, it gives CSVVRGSSTDTQYF.

In DNA, the CDR3 is TGCGCCAGCAGCCCAACACAGGGGGCCTCCTACGAGCAGTACTTC. It codes for CASSPTQGASYEQYF. The chain couples TRBV4-1 to TRBJ2-7, with TRBD1 matching over 9 bases. This CDR3 region has 15 residues. V trimming: 4 bases; J trimming: 0 bases; junction bases outside the gene matches: 4. Germline V gene lookup returns CDR1 MGHRA and CDR2 YSYEKL.

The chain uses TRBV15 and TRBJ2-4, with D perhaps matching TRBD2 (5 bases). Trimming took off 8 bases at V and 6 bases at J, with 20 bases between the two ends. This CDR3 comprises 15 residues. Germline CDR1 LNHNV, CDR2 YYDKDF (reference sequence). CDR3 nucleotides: TGTGCCACCTCCCTTCTCGATTCGGCGGGAAACATTCAGTACTTC. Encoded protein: CATSLLDSAGNIQYF.

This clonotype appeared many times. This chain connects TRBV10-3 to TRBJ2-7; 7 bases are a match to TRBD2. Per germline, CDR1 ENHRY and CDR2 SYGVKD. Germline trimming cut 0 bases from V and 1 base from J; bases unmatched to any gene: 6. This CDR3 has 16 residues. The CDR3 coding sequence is TGTGCCATCAGTGAGTCGATCGGGAGGACGTCCTACGAGCAGTACTTC. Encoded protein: CAISESIGRTSYEQYF.

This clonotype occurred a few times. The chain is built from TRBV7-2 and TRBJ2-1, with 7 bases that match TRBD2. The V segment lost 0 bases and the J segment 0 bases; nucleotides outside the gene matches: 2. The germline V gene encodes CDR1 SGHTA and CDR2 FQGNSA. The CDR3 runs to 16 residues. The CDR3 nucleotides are TGTGCCAGCAGCTTAGCGCCTAGCGGCTCCTACAATGAGCAGTTCTTC. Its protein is CASSLAPSGSYNEQFF.

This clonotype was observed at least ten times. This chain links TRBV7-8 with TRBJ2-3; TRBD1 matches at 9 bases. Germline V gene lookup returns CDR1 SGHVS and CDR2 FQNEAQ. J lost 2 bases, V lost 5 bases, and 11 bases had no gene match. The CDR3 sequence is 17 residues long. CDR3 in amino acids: CASSPLGGQGLTDTQYF. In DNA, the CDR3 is TGTGCCAGCAGCCCTCTAGGGGGACAGGGACTCACAGATACGCAGTATTTT. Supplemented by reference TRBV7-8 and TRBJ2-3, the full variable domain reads GAGVSQSPRYKVAKRGQDVALRCDPISGHVSLFWYQQALGQGPEFLTYFQNEAQLDKSGLPSDRFFAERPEGSVSTLKIQRTQQEDSAVYLCASSPLGGQGLTDTQYFGPGTRLTVL.

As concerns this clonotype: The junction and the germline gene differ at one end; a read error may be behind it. The CDR3 region is CASSYFSHPRGETQYF. Written as DNA, the CDR3 is TGTGCCAGCAGCTACTTTTCACACCCGAGAGGGGAGACCCAGTACTTC. The chain couples TRBV6-5 to TRBJ2-5; a weak D match, TRBD2 (5 bases). The CDR3 is 16 amino acids. The germline V gene has CDR1 MNHEY and CDR2 SVGAGI.

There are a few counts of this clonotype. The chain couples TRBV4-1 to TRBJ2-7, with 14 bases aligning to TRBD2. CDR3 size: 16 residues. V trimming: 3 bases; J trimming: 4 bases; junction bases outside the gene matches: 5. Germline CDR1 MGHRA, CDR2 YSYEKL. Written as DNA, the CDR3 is TGCGCCAGCAGCCATGGGACTAGCGGGAGTTTATACGAGCAGTACTTC. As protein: CASSHGTSGSLYEQYF.

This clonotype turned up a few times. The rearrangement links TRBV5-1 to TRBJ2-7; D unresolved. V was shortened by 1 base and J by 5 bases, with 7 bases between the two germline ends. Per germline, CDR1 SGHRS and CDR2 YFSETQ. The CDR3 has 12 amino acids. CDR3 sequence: CASSLLGNEQYF. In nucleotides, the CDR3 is TGCGCCAGCAGCTTGTTAGGAAACGAGCAGTACTTC. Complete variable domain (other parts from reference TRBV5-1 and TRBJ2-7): KAGVTQTPRYLIKTRGQQVTLSCSPISGHRSVSWYQQTPGQGLQFLFEYFSETQRNKGNFPGRFSGRQFSNSRSEMNVSTLELGDSALYLCASSLLGNEQYFGPGTRLTVT.

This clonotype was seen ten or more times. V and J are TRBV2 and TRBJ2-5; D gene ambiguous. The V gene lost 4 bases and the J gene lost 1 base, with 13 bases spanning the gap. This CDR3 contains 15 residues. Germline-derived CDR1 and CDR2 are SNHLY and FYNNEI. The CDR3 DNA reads TGTGCCAGCAGTGCGGTGGGATCGGCCCAAGAGACCCAGTACTTC. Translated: CASSAVGSAQETQYF.

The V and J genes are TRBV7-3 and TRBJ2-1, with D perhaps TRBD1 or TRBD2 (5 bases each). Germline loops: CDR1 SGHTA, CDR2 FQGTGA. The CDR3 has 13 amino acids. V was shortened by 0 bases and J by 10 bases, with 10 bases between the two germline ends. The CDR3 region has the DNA TGTGCCAGCAGCTTAACCACCGGGACCGAGCAGTTCTTC. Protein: CASSLTTGTEQFF.

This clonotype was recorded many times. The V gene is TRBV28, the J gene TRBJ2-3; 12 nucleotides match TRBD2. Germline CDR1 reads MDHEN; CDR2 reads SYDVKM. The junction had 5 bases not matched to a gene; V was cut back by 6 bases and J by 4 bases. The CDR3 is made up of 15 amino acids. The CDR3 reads CASSSLAGGPDTQYF. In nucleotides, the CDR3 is TGTGCCAGCAGCAGCCTAGCGGGAGGGCCAGATACGCAGTATTTT. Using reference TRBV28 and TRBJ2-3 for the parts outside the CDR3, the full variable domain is DVKVTQSSRYLVKRTGEKVFLECVQDMDHENMFWYRQDPGLGLRLIYFSYDVKMKEKGDIPEGYSVSREKKERFSLILESASTNQTSMYLCASSSLAGGPDTQYFGPGTRLTVL.

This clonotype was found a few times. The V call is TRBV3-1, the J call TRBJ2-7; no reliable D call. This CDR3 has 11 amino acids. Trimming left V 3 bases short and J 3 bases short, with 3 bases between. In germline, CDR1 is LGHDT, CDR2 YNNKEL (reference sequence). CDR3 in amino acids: CASSQYYEQYF. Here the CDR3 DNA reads TGTGCCAGCAGCCAGTACTACGAGCAGTACTTC.

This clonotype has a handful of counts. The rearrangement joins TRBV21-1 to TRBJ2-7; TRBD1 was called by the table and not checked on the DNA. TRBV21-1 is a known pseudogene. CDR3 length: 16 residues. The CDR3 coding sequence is TGTGCCAGCAGCAAAGGGGGTAAGGACAGGTTCTACGAGCAGTACTTC. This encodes CASSKGGKDRFYEQYF.

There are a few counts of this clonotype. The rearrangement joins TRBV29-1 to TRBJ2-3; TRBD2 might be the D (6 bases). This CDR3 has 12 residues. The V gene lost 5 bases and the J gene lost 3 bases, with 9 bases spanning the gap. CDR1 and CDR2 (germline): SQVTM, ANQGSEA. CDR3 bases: TGCAGCGTTTGGACTACGACAGATACGCAGTATTTT. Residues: CSVWTTTDTQYF.